The source of this T cell receptor beta chain is a study of T cells in Graves' hyperthyroidism and ophthalmopathy. Study-wide results and caveats: Ophthalmopathy cases were set apart from stable hyperthyroidism by a 13 V-J model.

As for this clonotype: Antigen specificity is unknown.

The junction had 16 bases not matched to a gene; V was cut back by 0 bases and J by 2 bases. The CDR3 is 20 residues long. The germline CDR1 and CDR2 sequences are MNHEY and SVGAGI. Uncontrolled infection, other autoimmune disease, pregnancy and lactation each barred patients from inclusion. Clinicians diagnosed patients from clinical symptoms, serum thyroxine and TRAb, thyroid ultrasound and orbital computed tomography. The CDR3 regions of TCR beta were amplified from RNA transcripts. Carried out on the TCR CDR3, a first-round RT-PCR used the HTBI primer set. TCRdb fed the multiplex PCR reads into MiXCR, producing one record per CDR3 protein. Of hundreds of thousands of distinct CDR3 sequences detected, about 15% appear once; the ten largest clones hold about 22%.

V and J are TRBV6-5 and TRBJ2-3; 8 bases agree with TRBD2. Sequenced input: blood. The sequence was obtained from a woman between 25 and 40 years old with Graves' hyperthyroidism. DNA for the CDR3: TGTGCCAGCAGTTACTCGGTTTTAGATTTTCGGGGGGGGACCACAGATACGCAGTATTTT. This gives the protein CASSYSVLDFRGGTTDTQYF.